This T cell receptor (beta chain) derives from a study of shared clonotypes between healthy human individuals. The repertoire was sequenced with immunoSEQ multiplex PCR; TCRdb's copy has only in-frame clones and lacks some. Of 2 million to 2.5 million clones in the sample, around 90% were seen once. The TCR was taken from a man younger than 35 in good health. Some clones in this sample may be carry-over from other donors' samples. The sequenced sample consisted of naive CD4+ T cells from PBMCs. Described subset: CD45RA+ positively selected.

The CDR3 region is CASSPRRANTEAFF. The DNA of the CDR3 is TGTGCCAGCAGCCCCCGCAGGGCGAACACTGAAGCTTTCTTT. The V and J genes are TRBV9 and TRBJ1-1; D perhaps matches TRBD1 (5 bases). The germline V gene encodes CDR1 SGDLS and CDR2 YYNGEE. The CDR3 sequence is 14 residues long. V was pared by 4 bases and J by 1 base, with 11 bases between.